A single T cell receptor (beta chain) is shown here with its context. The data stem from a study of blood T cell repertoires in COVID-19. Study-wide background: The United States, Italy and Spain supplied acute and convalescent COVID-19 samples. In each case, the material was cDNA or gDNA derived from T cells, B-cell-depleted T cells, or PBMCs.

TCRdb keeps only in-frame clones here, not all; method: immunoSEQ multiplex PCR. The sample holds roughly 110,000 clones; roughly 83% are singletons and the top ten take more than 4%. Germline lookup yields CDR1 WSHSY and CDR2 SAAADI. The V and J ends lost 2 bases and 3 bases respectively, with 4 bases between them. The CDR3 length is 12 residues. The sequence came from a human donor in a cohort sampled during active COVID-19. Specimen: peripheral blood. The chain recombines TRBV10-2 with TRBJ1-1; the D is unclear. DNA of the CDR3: TGCGCCAGCAGTGAGGAGTACACTGAAGCTTTCTTT. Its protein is CASSEEYTEAFF.